This T cell receptor beta chain was recorded in a study of pediatric ulcerative colitis (dated by TCRdb to about 2019). Study-wide context: Pancolitis was present in more than five ulcerative colitis patients and left-sided colitis in two, and histology consistent with ulcerative colitis was found in all of these patients. From 9 or 10 newly diagnosed, treatment-naive pediatric ulcerative colitis patients and a handful of non-IBD control children, paired blood and rectal samples were collected. By Pediatric Ulcerative Colitis Activity Index, two patients had mild disease, several had moderate disease and three had acute severe colitis. Summary of the overall study and its limitations: Clonal overlap between a subject's own blood and rectum was significantly greater in ulcerative colitis patients than in controls, which suggests more T cell trafficking to inflamed tissue. With only a few individuals, the healthy control group was small. For technical reasons, substantially fewer templates were yielded by the blood samples of two patients, and these blood samples were excluded from blood-rectal overlap analysis. Features of the rectal repertoire distinguished controls, mild-moderate colitis patients and acute severe colitis patients, and in acute severe colitis rectal diversity was lower because of clonal expansions. A couple of rectal CDR3 clonotypes were found in every ulcerative colitis patient but in no control. Repertoires were derived from total lymphocyte DNA, so rare subsets such as regulatory T cells may have patterns not reflected.

This clone was counted between two and nine times. Its antigen target is currently unknown. No qualities accompany the bases; no much larger clone lies one base away. After removal of 9 bases from V and 0 bases from J, the junction retains 9 bases not matched to a gene. Taken from cysteine to phenylalanine, the CDR3 has 18 residues. Here the CDR3 DNA is all that survives: 54 bases in frame from base 1. Before the diagnostic colonoscopy, none of the ulcerative colitis patients had been given immunosuppressive medication. A blood sample was obtained concurrently with the colonoscopy. The Wizard kit (Promega) was used to extract genomic DNA from the blood and intestinal samples. Through the immunoSEQ TRB Survey service, multiplex V and J primers were used to amplify rearranged CDR3 beta regions from genomic DNA. To keep sequencing depth the same across samples, survey-level depth of up to 500,000 reads per sample was applied. Libraries were purified, pooled and sequenced on Illumina technology. The published analysis was carried out like this. immunoSEQ online tools were used for productive clonality, sample overlap, pairwise scatters, CDR3 beta length, V/D/J gene usage and productiveness. Calculated diversity was defined as the number of unique rearrangements divided by total templates, multiplied by 100, and Shannon and Simpson indices were computed as well. Principal component analysis used the R prcomp function and ggbiplot package on Z-score normalized data. Blood-rectal clonal overlap within each subject was quantified with Morisita's index. Held by TCRdb, this immuneACCESS table contains in-frame sequences only and omits some clones. Under half of the omission traces to an unresolved V gene where checked; the cause of the rest is unknown. The DNA was the basis for D and trimming; V, J and clone size are from that table. The sample yields 64,000 or so clones; 75% to 85% were counted once. The ten top clones hold 5.2% of the sample.

The clonotype originates from a boy younger than 18 with moderate ulcerative colitis. The source material was blood. The rearranged segments are TRBV23-1 and TRBJ2-4, and 15 junction bases match TRBD2. TRBV23-1 is noted as an ORF with a role that remains uncertain. The bases are TGCGCCAGACCGAGGGGACTAGCGGGAGGTAGAGCCAAAAACATTCAGTACTTC. Its protein reads: CARPRGLAGGRAKNIQYF.